Sequencing of this T cell receptor beta chain was carried out in a study of cytomegalovirus exposure and HLA in healthy donors. Trimming took 1 base from V and 7 from J, leaving 8 bases between them. The CDR3 has 13 amino acids. Per germline, CDR1 LGHNA and CDR2 YNFKEQ. In regard to this clone: The antigen is unknown.

Study-wide findings and caveats: Confirmation was obtained in vitro that a few CMV-associated chains are specific for CMV antigens.

The PCR used 60 Vbeta and 13 Jbeta primers. Profiled with immunoSEQ multiplex PCR; TCRdb holds only in-frame clones, not every one. Among about 210,000 clones listed, around 83% were seen once. The rearrangement links TRBV4-2 to TRBJ1-5; D is undetermined. The receptor comes from a woman aged 45-60 years in good health and CMV-seropositive. Sequencing was performed on PBMCs. DNA of the CDR3: TGTGCCAGCAGCCAAGGCTCGGGGCAGCCCCAGCATTTT. It yields the protein CASSQGSGQPQHF.